This TCR beta chain appears in the sequencing data of a study of shared clonotypes between healthy human individuals. Note on this clone: Its antigen remains unidentified.

In the original analysis: ImmunoSEQ yielded junction-only sequences lacking quality scores, so filtering differed. Produced via immunoSEQ multiplex PCR; TCRdb's table is partial and in-frame only. V, J and clone size were drawn from that table, and D and trimming were deduced from the DNA. The table shows millions of clones, with 85% to 95% occurring only once. V dropped 5 bases and J dropped 4 bases, with 11 bases sitting between them. Germline V CDR1 and CDR2: LNHDA, SQIVND (reference sequence). The CDR3 has 13 residues. Subsets obtained from CD4+ cells comprised CD45RA+ naive and CD45RA-negative memory cells. Points from the study as a whole: Clonotype sharing among donors was expected to depend on sequencing depth. A reduction in generation probabilities was seen for non-shared clonotypes relative to those shared by all four donors.

Specimen: naive CD4+ T cells sorted from blood. Subset: CD45RA+ positively selected. V gene TRBV19 combines with J gene TRBJ1-2; D unclear. The clonotype was recovered from a young man in good health. CDR3 in amino acids: CASSVRDGYGYTF. The CDR3 DNA follows: TGTGCCAGTAGTGTCCGGGATGGCTATGGCTACACCTTC. The whole variable domain, filled in from reference TRBV19 and TRBJ1-2, reads DGGITQSPKYLFRKEGQNVTLSCEQNLNHDAMYWYRQDPGQGLRLIYYSQIVNDFQKGDIAEGYSVSREKKESFPLTVTSAQKNPTAFYLCASSVRDGYGYTFGSGTRLTVV.